One and the same sample provided the 8 T cell receptor beta chains below, sequenced in a study of shared clonotypes between healthy human individuals. Measured with immunoSEQ multiplex PCR; TCRdb has only the in-frame clones, and not every one. This sample yields nearly 1,000,000 clones, of which approximately 80% are seen a single time; about 1.5% belongs to the top ten. Sequenced input: memory CD4+ T cells sorted from blood. Subset specified: CD45RA-negative fraction. All receptors come from a man in his late teens or twenties in good health.

V gene TRBV5-1 combines with J gene TRBJ1-5; 10 nucleotides agree with TRBD1. Germline CDR1 and CDR2: SGHRS and YFSETQ. This CDR3 spans 15 amino acids. Germline trimming cut 4 bases from V and 6 bases from J; bases unmatched to any gene: 7. DNA of the CDR3: TGCGCCAGCAGCCCATCGACAGGGGGCGGTCAGCCCCAGCATTTT. This codes for CASSPSTGGGQPQHF.

CDR3 DNA: TGTGCCAGCAGCGTTAAAACGGGCACTGAAGCTTTCTTT. It codes for CASSVKTGTEAFF. The chain is built from TRBV9 and TRBJ1-1; no definite D call. Germline loops: CDR1 SGDLS, CDR2 YYNGEE. This CDR3 contains 13 residues. The germline V and J ends were trimmed by 2 bases and 4 bases, with 9 bases remaining between them. Using reference TRBV9 and TRBJ1-1 for the parts outside the CDR3, the full variable domain is DSGVTQTPKHLITATGQRVTLRCSPRSGDLSVYWYQQSLDQGLQFLIQYYNGEERAKGNILERFSAQQFPDLHSELNLSSLELGDSALYFCASSVKTGTEAFFGQGTRLTVV.

The table lists this clone with a count of one. In the same sample, other DNA sequences code for this CDR3. The chain uses TRBV18 and TRBJ1-4; D call uncertain. V lost 3 bases and J lost 0, with 5 bases in between. Germline lookup yields CDR1 KGHSH and CDR2 LQKENI. The CDR3 totals 14 residues. The CDR3 protein is CASSPGATNEKLFF. DNA of the CDR3: TGTGCCAGCTCACCCGGAGCAACTAATGAAAAACTGTTTTTT.

The CDR3 reads CASSLGSHQFF. CDR3 sequence (DNA): TGTGCCAGCAGCTTAGGAAGTCACCAGTTCTTC. The rearrangement links TRBV7-6 to TRBJ2-1; D uncertain. CDR3 length: 11 residues. Per the germline V gene, CDR1 is SGHVS and CDR2 is FNYEAQ. Trimming removed 1 base at V and 13 bases at J, with 8 bases between.

This clone was detected only once. The chain's CDR3 is CASSGGTSGRSTHEQYF. CDR3 nucleotides: TGTGCCAGCAGCGGCGGGACTAGCGGGAGATCCACCCACGAGCAGTACTTC. The rearrangement uses TRBV11-3 and TRBJ2-7, with TRBD2 matching over 14 bases. CDR3 length equals 17 residues. The germline V gene has CDR1 SGHNT and CDR2 YENEEA. V lost 5 bases, J lost 5 bases, and 11 bases stayed unmatched.

The chain has TRBV18 and TRBJ2-3, with D tentatively TRBD1 (6 bases). V was cut by 4 bases and J by 10 bases, with 24 bases left in between. This CDR3 is built from 16 residues. CDR1 and CDR2 from the germline V gene are KGHSH and LQKENI. The DNA for the CDR3 is TGTGCCAGCTCACAAGGGACAAGTACTACCCGGCAGGCGCAGTATTTT. Translated: CASSQGTSTTRQAQYF. Based on the CDR3 plus reference TRBV18 and TRBJ2-3, the full variable domain is NAGVMQNPRHLVRRRGQEARLRCSPMKGHSHVYWYRQLPEEGLKFMVYLQKENIIDESGMPKERFSAEFPKEGPSILRIQQVVRGDSAAYFCASSQGTSTTRQAQYFGPGTRLTVL.

Concerning this clone itself: The same CDR3 can be traced to other DNA sequences in this sample. The chain carries TRBV30 and TRBJ2-7; 9 nucleotides line up with TRBD1. The germline gives CDR1 GTSNPN, CDR2 SVGIG (reference sequence). The ends lost 5 bases at V and 2 bases at J; junction bases unmatched: 4. The CDR3 covers 13 residues. The CDR3 coding sequence is TGTGCCTGGTCCCGACAGGGGGCCTACGAGCAGTACTTC. Translating gives CAWSRQGAYEQYF.

On this clone itself: A read error may explain this, as a much larger clone is one base away. The sample holds other DNA sequences that translate to the same CDR3. The rearrangement joins TRBV7-2 to TRBJ2-1; no clear D. The CDR3 spans 11 residues. Germline V gene lookup returns CDR1 SGHTA and CDR2 FQGNSA. The CDR3 DNA is TGTGCCAGCAGCTCCCACAATGAGCAGTTCTTC. Residues: CASSSHNEQFF.